These T cell receptor beta chains were read from a single sample in a study of T cells expressing NK-cell markers. TCRdb processed the 5' RACE reads again and assigns one entry to each CDR3 protein, with no DNA. Its listing shows around 470,000 distinct CDR3 sequences. The sample consisted of blood T cells: a sorted CD56 or NKG2C T cell subset, CD4+ or CD8+ T cells, or bulk PBMC T cells (not recorded which). All receptors come from a woman in her 50s in good health. Both conserved end residues are part of each CDR3.

TRBJ2-3 TRBV5-1 CASSLFPADTQYF
TRBJ2-3 TRBV20-1 CSARETALSTDTQYF
TRBJ2-1 TRBV7-7 CASSSPGQGGYNEQFF
TRBJ2-3 TRBV18 CASSNIPGRSTDTQYF
TRBJ2-2 TRBV4-1 CASSFRTSGSSSTGELFF
TRBJ2-1 TRBV12-3/TRBV12-4 CASSYGQGISEQFF
TRBJ2-4 TRBV20-1 CSAQLFGVNIQYF
TRBJ2-1 TRBV15 CATSRDPPGTSGSDEQFF
TRBJ2-5 TRBV9 CASSSGLIQETQYF
TRBJ1-2 TRBV12-3/TRBV12-4 CASSLTGDSGYTF
TRBJ2-3 TRBV29-1 CSVEEGGEGNTQYF
TRBJ2-3 TRBV6-4 CASSAGLTDTQYF